The 27 T cell receptor beta chains in this list originate from one sample, sequenced in a study of blood T cell repertoires in COVID-19. TCRdb keeps only in-frame clones here, not all; method: immunoSEQ multiplex PCR. The table lists some 120,000 clones, under 95% of them singletons. Sample: peripheral blood. These receptor sequences come from a man aged 55 to 69 with COVID-19, enrolled during active disease.

This clone was seen only once. This rearrangement joins TRBV30 to TRBJ1-5; the match to TRBD1 covers 8 bases. The CDR3 covers 16 residues. Germline V gene data show CDR1 as GTSNPN and CDR2 as SVGIG (reference sequence). V was pared by 2 bases and J by 7 bases, with 13 bases of the junction left unmatched. The CDR3 DNA is TGTGCCTGGAGTCCCCGGGGGGCAGGGGGCCGACAGCCCCAGCATTTT. Protein product: CAWSPRGAGGRQPQHF. Complete variable domain (other parts from reference TRBV30 and TRBJ1-5): SQTIHQWPATLVQPVGSPLSLECTVEGTSNPNLYWYRQAAGRGLQLLFYSVGIGQISSEVPQNLSASRPQDRQFILSSKKLLLSDSGFYLCAWSPRGAGGRQPQHFGDGTRLSIL.

Here the CDR3 reads CASSLELATDTQYF. In DNA, the CDR3 is TGCGCCAGCAGCTTGGAACTAGCGACAGATACGCAGTATTTT. The J gene is TRBJ2-3, the V gene TRBV5-1, with 7 bases lining up with TRBD2. There are 14 residues in the CDR3. Trimming at V came to 0 bases and at J to 3 bases, leaving 1 base not matched to a gene. Germline V lookup: CDR1 SGHRS, CDR2 YFSETQ.

CDR3 in DNA: TGTGCCAGCAGCTCACAGGGGGCGAACACCGGGGAGCTGTTTTTT. Residues: CASSSQGANTGELFF. The gene calls are TRBV11-3 and TRBJ2-2; 8 bases fit TRBD1. The CDR3 is 15 residues long. From germline, CDR1 is SGHNT and CDR2 YENEEA. The trim removed 4 bases at V and 0 bases at J, leaving 1 base unmatched.

The chain is built from TRBV5-1 and TRBJ2-7; 11 bases agree with TRBD1. The CDR3 has 15 residues. CDR1 and CDR2 (germline): SGHRS, YFSETQ. The V segment lost 4 bases and the J segment 7 bases; nucleotides outside the gene matches: 10. CDR3 in amino acids: CASSRMDRGLGEQYF. CDR3 coding DNA: TGCGCCAGCAGCAGAATGGACAGGGGGCTAGGGGAGCAGTACTTC.

The CDR3 reads CASRDRGYNEQFF. Here the CDR3 DNA reads TGCGCCAGCAGGGACAGGGGTTACAATGAGCAGTTCTTC. The chain has TRBV5-1 and TRBJ2-1, with TRBD1 matching over 9 bases. Germline CDR1 and CDR2: SGHRS and YFSETQ. Unmatched junction bases numbered 1, after V lost 5 bases and J lost 4 bases. The CDR3 consists of 13 residues.

The V call is TRBV7-9, the J call TRBJ2-1; 7 bases match TRBD2. V lost 5 bases, J lost 1 base, and 8 bases stayed unmatched. The CDR3 is 16 residues long. The V gene's germline CDR1 is SEHNR and CDR2 FQNEAQ (reference sequence). The CDR3 region is CASSTRAGVSYNEQFF. The CDR3 DNA reads as TGTGCCAGCAGCACAAGGGCGGGAGTTTCCTACAATGAGCAGTTCTTC.

V gene TRBV30 combines with J gene TRBJ1-6; possibly TRBD1 for D (6 bases). In germline, CDR1 is GTSNPN, CDR2 SVGIG (reference sequence). Trimming removed 0 bases from V and 10 bases from J, with 19 bases in between. The CDR3 consists of 16 residues. CDR3: CAWSVGGAPLGSPLHF. In DNA form, the CDR3 reads TGTGCCTGGAGTGTGGGGGGGGCGCCTTTAGGATCACCCCTCCACTTT.

The chain carries TRBV2 and TRBJ1-5, with D possibly matching TRBD1 (6 bases). This CDR3 is built from 15 residues. Trimming stripped 6 bases from V and 0 bases from J, with 12 bases between. CDR1 is SNHLY, CDR2 FYNNEI, per germline. CDR3 in amino acids: CASRRDRNSNQPQHF. CDR3 DNA: TGTGCCAGCAGGAGAGACAGGAATAGCAATCAGCCCCAGCATTTT.

The rearrangement uses TRBV10-2 and TRBJ1-6; 7 bases match TRBD1. Germline V CDR1 and CDR2: WSHSY, SAAADI. After removal of 6 bases from V and 5 bases from J, the junction contained 10 bases not matched to a gene. The CDR3 has 16 amino acids. CDR3 coding DNA: TGCGCCAGCAGGGGGTCAGGTACAGGGGATAATTCACCCCTCCACTTT. Translation gives CASRGSGTGDNSPLHF.

This clone was detected only a few times. The same CDR3 arises from other DNA sequences in this sample as well. The chain combines TRBV7-3 with TRBJ1-1, with D maybe TRBD1 (5 bases). CDR3 length: 13 residues. With 0 bases removed from V and 4 bases from J, the gap between germline ends came to 6 bases. From germline, CDR1 is SGHTA and CDR2 FQGTGA. CDR3 DNA sequence: TGTGCCAGCAGCTTAACAGGGGCCACTGAAGCTTTCTTT. Translated: CASSLTGATEAFF.

This clone was found once. V usage is TRBV30 and J usage is TRBJ1-5, with D hard to call. Germline CDR1 GTSNPN, CDR2 SVGIG (reference sequence). Trimming shortened V by 1 base and J by 5 bases, and 9 bases separated the two germline ends. The CDR3 contains 13 residues. The CDR3 DNA reads as TGTGCCTGGAGTGGTCAGTCAGATCAGCCCCAGCATTTT. Protein product: CAWSGQSDQPQHF.

This chain joins TRBV19 and TRBJ1-3; D is unresolved. The CDR3 totals 14 residues. Germline V lookup: CDR1 LNHDA, CDR2 SQIVND (reference sequence). The V and J ends lost 5 bases and 7 bases respectively, with 15 bases between them. Written as DNA, the CDR3 is TGTGCCAGTAGTCTTACCTCCATCGGGAACACCATATATTTT. Its protein product is CASSLTSIGNTIYF.

V gene TRBV5-6 combines with J gene TRBJ2-5; D is possibly TRBD2 (6 bases). V was cut by 4 bases and J by 0 bases, with 16 bases left in between. The CDR3 length is 16 residues. Germline assignment: CDR1 SGHDT and CDR2 YYEEEE. CDR3 nucleotide sequence: TGTGCCAGCAGCCCAATAGCGGCGACTTACCAAGAGACCCAGTACTTC. It specifies CASSPIAATYQETQYF.

This rearrangement joins TRBV19 to TRBJ1-1; TRBD1 might be the D (5 bases). Germline values: CDR1 LNHDA, CDR2 SQIVND (reference sequence). Trimming removed 5 bases from V and 3 bases from J, with 13 bases in between. This CDR3 region has 14 residues. This CDR3 reads CASSHRGLDTEAFF. DNA of the CDR3: TGTGCCAGTAGTCACCGGGGGTTGGACACTGAAGCTTTCTTT.

The chain is built from TRBV10-1 and TRBJ2-1; D gene uncertain. Trimming cost V 0 bases and J 9 bases, with 15 bases left between them. Germline V gene data show CDR1 as WNHNN and CDR2 as SYGVQD (reference sequence). The CDR3 covers 15 residues. CDR3 protein: CASSESSQANREQFF. Written as DNA, the CDR3 is TGCGCCAGCAGTGAGTCTAGTCAGGCTAATCGTGAGCAGTTCTTC.

V is TRBV6-5 and J is TRBJ2-2; the D gene is possibly TRBD1 (5 bases). This CDR3 has 15 residues. The germline V gene has CDR1 MNHEY and CDR2 SVGAGI. Between the trimmed V and J ends, which lost 0 bases and 7 bases, there was a span of 12 bases. The CDR3 protein is CASSYSSGWFGELFF. The CDR3 DNA sequence: TGTGCCAGCAGTTACTCTTCAGGGTGGTTCGGGGAGCTGTTTTTT.

The chain recombines TRBV3-1 (or the pseudogene TRBV3-2) with TRBJ1-3, with D possibly being TRBD1 (6 bases). The ends were cut back, 3 bases at V and 4 bases at J, with 16 bases in the middle. The CDR3 has 16 amino acids. Germline-derived CDR1 and CDR2 are LGHDT and YNNKEL (reference sequence). The CDR3: CASSHRIGGAGNTIYF. The CDR3 nucleotides are TGTGCCAGCAGCCACCGGATAGGGGGAGCAGGAAACACCATATATTTT.

The chain joins TRBV30 to TRBJ1-5, with D possibly being TRBD1 (5 bases). The CDR3 runs 15 residues. Trimming left V 4 bases short and J 1 base short, with 14 bases between. In germline, CDR1 is GTSNPN, CDR2 SVGIG (reference sequence). CDR3 region: CAWTGRGRSNQPQHF. The CDR3 coding sequence is TGTGCCTGGACCGGAAGGGGAAGGAGCAATCAGCCCCAGCATTTT.

The chain joins TRBV2 to TRBJ1-3, with D hard to call. Trimming took off 7 bases at V and 2 bases at J, with 12 bases between the two ends. The CDR3 sequence is 14 residues long. CDR1 and CDR2 (germline): SNHLY, FYNNEI. The CDR3 DNA follows: TGTGCCAGCACGGTAGGCGGGACTGGAAACACCATATATTTT. Amino acids: CASTVGGTGNTIYF. Full variable domain (outside the CDR3, taken from reference TRBV2 and TRBJ1-3): EPEVTQTPSHQVTQMGQEVILRCVPISNHLYFYWYRQILGQKVEFLVSFYNNEISEKSEIFDDQFSVERPDGSNFTLKIRSTKLEDSAMYFCASTVGGTGNTIYFGEGSWLTVV.

The chain recombines TRBV3-1 (or the pseudogene TRBV3-2) with TRBJ1-2; 8 nucleotides agree with TRBD1. Looked up from germline, CDR1 is LGHDT and CDR2 is YNNKEL (reference sequence). The V segment lost 1 base and the J segment 8 bases; nucleotides outside the gene matches: 6. The CDR3 runs 14 residues. This CDR3 is CASSQGRQGAGYTF. The CDR3 nucleotides are TGTGCCAGCAGCCAAGGCAGGCAGGGGGCGGGCTACACCTTC.

This sequence joins TRBV19 and TRBJ1-5; TRBD1 matches at 11 bases. The CDR3 totals 15 residues. The junction had 8 bases not matched to a gene; V was cut back by 7 bases and J by 6 bases. Germline CDR1 and CDR2: LNHDA and SQIVND (reference sequence). CDR3 DNA sequence: TGTGCCAGTACCCAGGGGACAGGGGGGGGTCAGCCCCAGCATTTT. It codes for CASTQGTGGGQPQHF.

J is TRBJ2-2 and V is TRBV24-1; 11 bases match TRBD2. After removal of 12 bases from V and 7 bases from J, the junction contained 3 bases not matched to a gene. From germline, CDR1 is KGHDR and CDR2 SFDVKD. The CDR3 has 12 amino acids. CDR3 residues: CAASGRNGELFF. The CDR3 nucleotides read TGTGCCGCTAGCGGGAGGAACGGGGAGCTGTTTTTT.

The rearrangement uses TRBV19 and TRBJ2-7; tentative D call: TRBD2 (6 bases). Germline CDR1 reads LNHDA; CDR2 reads SQIVND (reference sequence). CDR3 length: 15 residues. V lost 5 bases, J lost 4 bases, and 18 bases lay in between. CDR3 region: CASSPTGENLYEQYF. The CDR3 DNA sequence: TGTGCCAGTAGTCCGACGGGGGAGAATTTATACGAGCAGTACTTC.

This clone has more than one count but fewer than ten. V usage is TRBV28 and J usage is TRBJ2-2; 12 bases are a match to TRBD2. V gave up 8 bases and J gave up 1 base; unmatched junction bases: 11. CDR1 and CDR2 (germline): MDHEN, SYDVKM. The CDR3 is 18 amino acids. In DNA form, the CDR3 reads TGTGCCAGCGTCTTGGCTAGCGGGAGGGCCGGGAACACCGGGGAGCTGTTTTTT. It encodes CASVLASGRAGNTGELFF.

The rearrangement links TRBV7-2 to TRBJ2-1; a possible D gene is TRBD1 (5 bases). CDR1 and CDR2 from the germline V gene are SGHTA and FQGNSA. The CDR3 has 14 residues. The germline V and J ends were trimmed by 1 base and 8 bases, with 12 bases remaining between them. The CDR3 is CASSLVGRLDEQFF. CDR3 in DNA: TGTGCCAGCAGCTTAGTGGGGCGATTGGATGAGCAGTTCTTC.

J is TRBJ1-3 and V is TRBV4-3; 10 nucleotides match TRBD1. Germline V gene lookup returns CDR1 LGHNA and CDR2 YSLEER. Trimming removed 5 bases from V and 3 bases from J; junction bases left unmatched: 4. This CDR3 contains 15 residues. As DNA, the CDR3 is TGCGCCAGCAGCTTGGGGACAGGGGTTGGAAACACCATATATTTT. It specifies CASSLGTGVGNTIYF.

This clone was found once. The V call is TRBV5-6, the J call TRBJ1-2, with TRBD1 matching over 7 bases. Germline values: CDR1 SGHDT, CDR2 YYEEEE. The ends lost 5 bases at V and 5 bases at J; junction bases unmatched: 12. This CDR3 spans 15 amino acids. The CDR3 DNA follows: TGTGCCAGCAGGATGACAGGGCTTGCACTATATGGCTACACCTTC. Amino acids: CASRMTGLALYGYTF. The variable domain in full, with the rest retrieved from reference TRBV5-6 and TRBJ1-2, is DAGVTQSPTHLIKTRGQQVTLRCSPKSGHDTVSWYQQALGQGPQFIFQYYEEEERQRGNFPDRFSGHQFPNYSSELNVNALLLGDSALYLCASRMTGLALYGYTFGSGTRLTVV.